This record looks at one TCR beta chain sequence and its context. Its antigen is unknown. The sample belongs to a study of cytomegalovirus exposure and HLA in healthy donors. Background on the study: As released early, the data held roughly 85 million unique TCRs from HLA-typed donors.

PCR used 60 Vbeta primers and 13 Jbeta primers. Assay: immunoSEQ multiplex PCR; the TCRdb copy retains only in-frame clones and omits some. This repertoire comprises 200,000 or so clones; its ten largest clones make up 0.7% to 0.8%. The CDR3 has 15 residues. J gave up 5 bases and V 0 bases, and 6 bases lay outside the gene matches. Germline lookup yields CDR1 LNHDA and CDR2 SQIVND (reference sequence). The study, taken as a whole, reports: Previously analyzed data showed that most TCR beta V segments were productive at a frequency of about 90% or about 30%. Later examination showed HLA-associated TCR beta chains had greater clonal expansion than equally common others. For TCR beta chains, V- and J-gene trimming was later linked to a missense DCLRE1C variant.

Sequencing was performed on PBMCs. The J gene is TRBJ1-1, the V gene TRBV19; 7 bases are a match to TRBD1. This TCR came from a boy between 10 and 17 years old in good health and CMV-seronegative. The CDR3 protein is CASSIEGRGTTEAFF. The CDR3 bases are TGTGCCAGTAGTATAGAAGGCAGGGGGACGACTGAAGCTTTCTTT.